This T cell receptor (beta chain) was sequenced in a study of T cell responses to AZD1222 COVID-19 vaccine. Findings of the study overall: CD4 TCRs associated with vaccination spanned spike, dominating at 160-218 and 743-854. The donor group comprised mostly white British people and more females; the analysis possibly underestimated clonal diversity.

Germline trimming cut 5 bases from V and 6 bases from J; bases unmatched to any gene: 11. The CDR3 has 17 amino acids. CDR1 SGHTA and CDR2 FQGTGA come from the germline V gene. Comments on this clone: Antigen: not known.

The assay was immunoSEQ multiplex PCR, and TCRdb's table has in-frame clones only and misses some. The table records about 150,000 clones, 90% of them present only once. This specimen consisted of peripheral blood, obtained on day 0 of AZD1222 vaccination. The sequence derives from an adult in good health. The V call is TRBV7-3, the J call TRBJ2-3, with 13 positions matching TRBD2. For the CDR3, the DNA is TGTGCCAGCAGCCGCACCGGGACTAGCGGGGTTTCGGATACGCAGTATTTT. Translated, it gives CASSRTGTSGVSDTQYF.